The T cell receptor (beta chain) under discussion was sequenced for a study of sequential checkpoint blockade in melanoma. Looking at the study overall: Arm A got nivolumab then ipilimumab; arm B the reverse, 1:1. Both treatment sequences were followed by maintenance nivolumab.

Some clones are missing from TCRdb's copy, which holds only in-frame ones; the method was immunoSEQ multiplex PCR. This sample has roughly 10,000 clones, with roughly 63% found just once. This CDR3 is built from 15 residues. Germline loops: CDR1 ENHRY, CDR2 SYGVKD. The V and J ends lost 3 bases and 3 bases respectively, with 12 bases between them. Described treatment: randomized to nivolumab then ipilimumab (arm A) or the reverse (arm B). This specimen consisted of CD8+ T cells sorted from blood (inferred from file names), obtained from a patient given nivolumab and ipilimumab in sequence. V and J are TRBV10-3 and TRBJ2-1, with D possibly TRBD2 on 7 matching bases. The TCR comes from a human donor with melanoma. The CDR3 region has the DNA TGTGCCATCAGTGATGGAGCGGGACACTACAATGAGCAGTTCTTC. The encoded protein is CAISDGAGHYNEQFF.